The rows below give T cell receptor beta chains drawn from one sample of a study of CD8 T cells in ankylosing spondylitis. Via MiXCR, TCRdb re-called the 5' RACE reads, giving one row per CDR3 protein. The table lists about 540,000 distinct CDR3 sequences, 9.5% to 15% of them singletons. The sequenced sample consisted of blood, either unsorted or a sorted T cell fraction (not recorded which). The receptors were sampled from a male donor with ankylosing spondylitis. CDR3s include the opening cysteine and the closing phenylalanine or tryptophan. D genes are given only for firm matches. Clone size is shown for a subset of rows, as once, few, many or a class of expanded clone.

.	TRBV4-2	.	TRBJ2-2	TGTGCCAGCAGCCAGGTTACGCTAGCGACCGGGGAGCTGTTTTTT	CASSQVTLATGELFF
.	TRBV28	.	TRBJ1-4	TGTGCCAGCAGCAGCCCCGGGGCTACTAATGAAAAACTGTTTTTT	CASSSPGATNEKLFF
.	TRBV15	.	TRBJ2-2	TGTGCCACCAGCAGTCTACTCAACACCGGGGAGCTGTTTTTT	CATSSLLNTGELFF
.	TRBV28	.	TRBJ1-4	TGTGCCAGCAGTTTAACCGGGATGGATGAAAAACTGTTTTTT	CASSLTGMDEKLFF
.	TRBV10-2	.	TRBJ2-2	TGCGCCAGCAGTGATTCCGGCCCCGGGGAGCTGTTTTTT	CASSDSGPGELFF
few	TRBV3-1	.	TRBJ1-3	TGTGCCAGCAGCCAAGCAACGAGCCAAAGAAACACCATATATTTT	CASSQATSQRNTIYF
few	TRBV6-1	TRBD2	TRBJ2-3	TGTGCCAGCAGAACGACTAGCGGGAGTTCGCTAGATACGCAGTATTTT	CASRTTSGSSLDTQYF
many	TRBV15	.	TRBJ1-6	TGTGCCACCAGCAGACAGGGCAGGAATTCACCCCTCCACTTT	CATSRQGRNSPLHF
few	TRBV5-1	.	TRBJ2-5	TGCGCCAGCAGCTTAAGAGGGAGGGGGCAAGAGACCCAGTACTTC	CASSLRGRGQETQYF
few	TRBV5-1	TRBD2	TRBJ2-7	TGCGCCAGCAGCTCCTCGGGACTAAGCTACGAGCAGTACTTC	CASSSSGLSYEQYF
many	TRBV3-1	.	TRBJ2-5	TGCGCCAGCAGCCAAAGTGAGACCCAGTACTTC	CASSQSETQYF
.	TRBV7-8	.	TRBJ1-1	TGTGCCAGCAGCTTAGAATCGGACGGAATGAACACTGAAGCTTTCTTT	CASSLESDGMNTEAFF
few	TRBV18	.	TRBJ2-3	TGTGCCAGCTCACCACCGGGACTGACCCTAGCAGATACGCAGTATTTT	CASSPPGLTLADTQYF
many	TRBV12-3/TRBV12-4	TRBD2	TRBJ2-2	TGTGCCAGCAGTTCAGTGACGCGGGAGTCGAACACCGGGGAGCTGTTTTTT	CASSSVTRESNTGELFF
few	TRBV20-1	TRBD2	TRBJ2-1	TGCAGTGCTTGGACTAGCGCCGGAGGATCCTACAATGAGCAGTTCTTC	CSAWTSAGGSYNEQFF
.	TRBV5-1	.	TRBJ1-2	TGCGCCAGCAGCTTGGATGGGAATGGCTACACCTTC	CASSLDGNGYTF
.	TRBV5-1	TRBD1	TRBJ1-1	TGCGCCAGCAGCTTGGACGGGACAGCTCACACTGAAGCTTTCTTT	CASSLDGTAHTEAFF
few	TRBV20-1	TRBD2	TRBJ2-3	TGCAGTGCTAGAGATTTGAGGACTAGCGGGAGCGTAAGAGATACGCAGTATTTT	CSARDLRTSGSVRDTQYF
.	TRBV9	.	TRBJ2-1	TGTGCCAGCATCCGAGGGAGCGGAGCCTACAATGAGCAGTTCTTC	CASIRGSGAYNEQFF
few	TRBV6-1	TRBD1	TRBJ1-3	TGTGCCAGCACCTTAACTCATGGACAGGCTCTCTCTGGAAACACCATATATTTT	CASTLTHGQALSGNTIYF
.	TRBV29-1	TRBD1	TRBJ2-3	TGCAGCGTTGGCCGGGACAGGGTGGGAGATACGCAGTATTTT	CSVGRDRVGDTQYF
.	TRBV29-1	.	TRBJ1-2	TGCAGCGTTGGGGGGGGCAATGGCTACACCTTC	CSVGGGNGYTF
many	TRBV7-9	TRBD2	TRBJ2-3	TGTGCCAGCAAACGGACTAGCGGCACAGATACGCAGTATTTT	CASKRTSGTDTQYF
few	TRBV25-1	.	TRBJ2-7	TGTGCCAGCAGTGAATTGCTCAGGTCCTACGAGCAGTACTTC	CASSELLRSYEQYF
few	TRBV11-1	.	TRBJ2-6	TGTGCCAGCAGCTTATTTCAAGGGGCTGGGGCCAACGTCCTGACTTTC	CASSLFQGAGANVLTF
few	TRBV27	TRBD1	TRBJ1-2	TGTGCCAGCAGACAACCGGGACAGGGGGCATTTACCTTC	CASRQPGQGAFTF
.	TRBV20-1	.	TRBJ1-5	TGCAGTGCTATTCCTACGGCGGATCAGCCCCAGCATTTT	CSAIPTADQPQHF
many	TRBV6-1	TRBD2	TRBJ2-1	TGTGCCAGCAGTGAAAGGACTAGCGGGATAAATGAGCAGTTCTTC	CASSERTSGINEQFF
.	TRBV7-6	.	TRBJ1-1	TGTGCCAGCAGCTCTGGGGGGGGCTGGACTGAAGCTTTCTTT	CASSSGGGWTEAFF
few	TRBV20-1	TRBD2	TRBJ2-5	TGCAGTGCTAGGGGGGAGGGGAGCCAAGAGACCCAGTACTTC	CSARGEGSQETQYF
.	TRBV5-1	.	TRBJ1-1	TGCGCCAGCAGCTTACCCTCCGATGAAGCTTTCTTT	CASSLPSDEAFF
few	TRBV25-1	.	TRBJ2-6	TGTGCCAGCGGACCGTTGGGGGCCAACGTCCTGACTTTC	CASGPLGANVLTF
many	TRBV7-8	.	TRBJ1-1	TGTGCCAGCACCCAATTCACGGGGTTTATCTACACTGAAGCTTTCTTT	CASTQFTGFIYTEAFF
.	TRBV12-3/TRBV12-4	TRBD1	TRBJ2-1	TGTGCCAGCAGTACCGACAGGGGAGGCTACAATGAGCAGTTCTTC	CASSTDRGGYNEQFF
.	TRBV20-1	.	TRBJ2-3	TGCAGTGCTAGAGAAGGCCGTAACACAGATACGCAGTATTTT	CSAREGRNTDTQYF
.	TRBV7-9	.	TRBJ2-1	TGTGCCAGCAGCCCTACAGCAGGGCCCAATGAGCAGTTCTTC	CASSPTAGPNEQFF
.	TRBV2	.	TRBJ1-1	TGTGCCAGCAGTACAGGGTACGACACTGAAGCTTTCTTT	CASSTGYDTEAFF